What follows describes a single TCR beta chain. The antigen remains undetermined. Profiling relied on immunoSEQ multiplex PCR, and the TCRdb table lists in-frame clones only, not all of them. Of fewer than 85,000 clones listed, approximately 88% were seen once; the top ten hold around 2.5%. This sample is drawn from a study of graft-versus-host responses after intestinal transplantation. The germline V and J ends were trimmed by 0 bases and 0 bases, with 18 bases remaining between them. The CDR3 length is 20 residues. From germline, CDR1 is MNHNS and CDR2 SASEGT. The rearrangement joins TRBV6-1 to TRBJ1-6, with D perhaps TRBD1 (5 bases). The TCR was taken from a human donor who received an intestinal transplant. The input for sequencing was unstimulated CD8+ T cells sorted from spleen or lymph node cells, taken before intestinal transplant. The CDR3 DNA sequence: TGTGCCAGCAGTGAAGCGCCCCCCATGACAGAGAGCTCCTATAATTCACCCCTCCACTTT. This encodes CASSEAPPMTESSYNSPLHF.